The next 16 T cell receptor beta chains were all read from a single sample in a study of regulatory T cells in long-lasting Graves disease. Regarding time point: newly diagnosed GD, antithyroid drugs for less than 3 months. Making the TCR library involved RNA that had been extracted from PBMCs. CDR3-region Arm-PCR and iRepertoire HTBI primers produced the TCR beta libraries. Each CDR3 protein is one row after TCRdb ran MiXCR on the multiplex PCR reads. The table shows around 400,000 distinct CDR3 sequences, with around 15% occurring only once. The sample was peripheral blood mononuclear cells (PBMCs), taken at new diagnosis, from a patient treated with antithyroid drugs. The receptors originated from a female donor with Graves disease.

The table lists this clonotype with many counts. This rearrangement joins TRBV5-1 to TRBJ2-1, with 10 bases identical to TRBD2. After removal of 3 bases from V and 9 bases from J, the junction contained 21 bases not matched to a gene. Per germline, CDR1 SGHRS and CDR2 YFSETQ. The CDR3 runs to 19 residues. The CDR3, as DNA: TGCGCCAGCAGCTCCACCGGCGCAGCGGGAGGGCTCGTTAGTCCTGAGCAGTTCTTC. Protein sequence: CASSSTGAAGGLVSPEQFF.

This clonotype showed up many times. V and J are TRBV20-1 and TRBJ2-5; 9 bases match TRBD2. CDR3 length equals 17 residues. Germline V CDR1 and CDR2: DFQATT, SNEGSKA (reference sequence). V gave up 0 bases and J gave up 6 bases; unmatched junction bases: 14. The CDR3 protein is CSARDFSGSGGSKTQYF. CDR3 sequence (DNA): TGCAGTGCTAGAGACTTTTCGGGTAGCGGGGGTTCTAAGACCCAGTACTTC.

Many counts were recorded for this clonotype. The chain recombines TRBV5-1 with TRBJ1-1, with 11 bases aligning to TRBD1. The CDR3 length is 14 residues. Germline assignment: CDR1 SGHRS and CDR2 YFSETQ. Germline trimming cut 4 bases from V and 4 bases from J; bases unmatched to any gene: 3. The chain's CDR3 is CASSAGTGGTEAFF. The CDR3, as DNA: TGCGCCAGCAGCGCGGGGACAGGGGGCACTGAAGCTTTCTTT.

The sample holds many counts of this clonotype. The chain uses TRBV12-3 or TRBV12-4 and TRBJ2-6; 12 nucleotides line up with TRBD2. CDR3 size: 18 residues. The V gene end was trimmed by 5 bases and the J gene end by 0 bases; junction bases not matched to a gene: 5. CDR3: CASSPGTSGLSGANVLTF. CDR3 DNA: TGTGCCAGCAGTCCCGGGACTAGCGGGCTCTCTGGGGCCAACGTCCTGACTTTC.

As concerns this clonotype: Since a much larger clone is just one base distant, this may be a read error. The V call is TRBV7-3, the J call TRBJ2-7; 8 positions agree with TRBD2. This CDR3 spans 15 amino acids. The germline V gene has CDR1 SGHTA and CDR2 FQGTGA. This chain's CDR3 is CASNLESGGAYEQYF. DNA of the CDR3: TGTGCCAGCAACTTAGAAAGCGGGGGAGCCTACGAGCAGTACTTC.

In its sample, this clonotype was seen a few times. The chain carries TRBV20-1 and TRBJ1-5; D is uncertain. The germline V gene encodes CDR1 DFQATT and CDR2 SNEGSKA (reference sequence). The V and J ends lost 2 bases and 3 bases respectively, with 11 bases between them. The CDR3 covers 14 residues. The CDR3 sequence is CSARPNSFNQPQHF. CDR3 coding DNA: TGCAGTGCTAGACCAAACAGCTTCAATCAGCCCCAGCATTTT.

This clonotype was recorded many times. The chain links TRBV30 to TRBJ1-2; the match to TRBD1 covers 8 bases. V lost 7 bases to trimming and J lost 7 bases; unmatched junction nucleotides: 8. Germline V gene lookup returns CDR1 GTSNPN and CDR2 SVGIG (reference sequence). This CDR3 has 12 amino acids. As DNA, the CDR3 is TGTGCCTACACCCAGGGGGCGGGTGGCTACACCTTC. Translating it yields CAYTQGAGGYTF.

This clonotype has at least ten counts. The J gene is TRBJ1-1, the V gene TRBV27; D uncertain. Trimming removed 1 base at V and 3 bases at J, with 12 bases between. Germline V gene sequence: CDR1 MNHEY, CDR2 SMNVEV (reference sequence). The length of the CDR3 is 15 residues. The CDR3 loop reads CASSLYSPTDTEAFF. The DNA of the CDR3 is TGTGCCAGCAGTTTATATTCACCGACGGACACTGAAGCTTTCTTT.

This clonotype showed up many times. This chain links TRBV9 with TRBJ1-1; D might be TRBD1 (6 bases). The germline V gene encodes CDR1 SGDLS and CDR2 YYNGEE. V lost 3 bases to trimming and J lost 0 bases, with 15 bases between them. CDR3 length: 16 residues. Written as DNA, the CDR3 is TGTGCCAGCAGCGACCGGGACACCGATCTGAACACTGAAGCTTTCTTT. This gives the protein CASSDRDTDLNTEAFF. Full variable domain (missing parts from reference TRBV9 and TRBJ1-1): DSGVTQTPKHLITATGQRVTLRCSPRSGDLSVYWYQQSLDQGLQFLIQYYNGEERAKGNILERFSAQQFPDLHSELNLSSLELGDSALYFCASSDRDTDLNTEAFFGQGTRLTVV.

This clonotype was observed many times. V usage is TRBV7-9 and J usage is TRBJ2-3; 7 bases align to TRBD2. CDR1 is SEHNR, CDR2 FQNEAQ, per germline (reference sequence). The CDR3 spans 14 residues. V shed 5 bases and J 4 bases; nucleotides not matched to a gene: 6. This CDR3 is CASSPLASSDTQYF. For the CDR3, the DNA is TGTGCCAGCAGCCCACTAGCGTCATCAGATACGCAGTATTTT.

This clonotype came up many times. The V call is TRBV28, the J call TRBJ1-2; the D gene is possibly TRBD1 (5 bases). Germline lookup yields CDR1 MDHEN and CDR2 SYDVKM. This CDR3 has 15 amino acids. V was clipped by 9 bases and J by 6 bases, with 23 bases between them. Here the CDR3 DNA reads TGTGCCAGTAATTCCGGGACTGGGAGCATCCATGGCTACACCTTC. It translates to CASNSGTGSIHGYTF.

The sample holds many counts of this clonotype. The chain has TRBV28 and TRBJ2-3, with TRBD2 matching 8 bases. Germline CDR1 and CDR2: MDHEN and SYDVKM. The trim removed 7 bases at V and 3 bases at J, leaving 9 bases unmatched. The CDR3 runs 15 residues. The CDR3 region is CASNGGGGRTDTQYF. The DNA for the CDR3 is TGTGCCAGCAACGGGGGGGGCGGGAGAACAGATACGCAGTATTTT.

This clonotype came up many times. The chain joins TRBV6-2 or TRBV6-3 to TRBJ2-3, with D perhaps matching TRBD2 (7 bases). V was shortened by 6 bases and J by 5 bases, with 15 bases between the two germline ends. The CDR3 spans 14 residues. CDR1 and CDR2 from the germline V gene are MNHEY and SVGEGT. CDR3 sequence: CASRVGGAEDTQYF. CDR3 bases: TGTGCCAGCAGAGTAGGGGGGGCCGAAGATACGCAGTATTTT.

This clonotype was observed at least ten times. The CDR3 coding sequence is TGTGCCAGCAGCCAAGGCATGACAGGGCAAAATGAAAAACTGTTTTTT. It encodes CASSQGMTGQNEKLFF. The chain combines TRBV14 with TRBJ1-4, with 7 bases aligning to TRBD1. The junction had 7 bases not matched to a gene; V was cut back by 1 base and J by 5 bases. The CDR3 totals 16 residues. Looked up from germline, CDR1 is SGHDN and CDR2 is FVKESK.

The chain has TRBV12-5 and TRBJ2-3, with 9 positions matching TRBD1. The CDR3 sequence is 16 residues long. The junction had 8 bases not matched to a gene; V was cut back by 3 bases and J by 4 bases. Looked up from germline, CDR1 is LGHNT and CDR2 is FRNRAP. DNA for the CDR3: TGTGCTAGTGGTTTATCACGACAGGGGGTAGCAGATACGCAGTATTTT. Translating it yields CASGLSRQGVADTQYF.

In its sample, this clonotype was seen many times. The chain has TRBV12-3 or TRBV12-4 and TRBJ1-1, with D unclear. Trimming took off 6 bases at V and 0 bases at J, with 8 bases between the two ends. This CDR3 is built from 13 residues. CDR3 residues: CASRANMNTEAFF. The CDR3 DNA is TGTGCCAGCAGAGCGAACATGAACACTGAAGCTTTCTTT.